These 12 T cell receptor beta chains share one sample of origin, sequenced in a study of blood T cell repertoires in COVID-19. Profiling relied on immunoSEQ multiplex PCR, and the TCRdb table lists in-frame clones only, not all of them. The sample records about 220,000 clones, 88% being singletons. Source material: PBMCs or T cells enriched from blood (not recorded which). The receptors come from a woman in her forties or fifties with acute COVID-19.

The genes are TRBV20-1 and TRBJ2-7, with TRBD1 matching over 7 bases. Trimming removed 3 bases from V and 7 bases from J; junction bases left unmatched: 3. The CDR3 sequence is 11 residues long. From germline, CDR1 is DFQATT and CDR2 SNEGSKA (reference sequence). This CDR3 reads CSASWDREQYF. The CDR3 DNA follows: TGCAGTGCTAGTTGGGACAGAGAGCAGTACTTC.

The chain employs TRBV2 and TRBJ2-2, with 10 positions matching TRBD2. Germline loops: CDR1 SNHLY, CDR2 FYNNEI. CDR3 length: 15 amino acids. After removal of 6 bases from V and 6 bases from J, the junction contained 7 bases not matched to a gene. The CDR3 nucleotides read TGTGCCAGCAGACCAGCGGGAGGGGAGGCCGGGGAGCTGTTTTTT. It yields the protein CASRPAGGEAGELFF.

The chain uses TRBV5-6 and TRBJ2-7, with TRBD2 matching 10 bases. The CDR3 has 16 residues. In germline, CDR1 is SGHDT, CDR2 YYEEEE. Trimming at V came to 4 bases and at J to 0 bases, leaving 7 bases not matched to a gene. The CDR3 loop reads CASSLSGTSASYEQYF. In DNA form, the CDR3 reads TGTGCCAGCAGCCTGTCCGGGACTAGCGCCTCCTACGAGCAGTACTTC.

The genes are TRBV11-1 and TRBJ2-7; tentative D call: TRBD1 (5 bases). V was shortened by 4 bases and J by 4 bases, with 17 bases between the two germline ends. The CDR3 loop spans 15 amino acids. Germline V gene lookup returns CDR1 SGHAT and CDR2 FQDESV (reference sequence). The CDR3 bases are TGTGCCAGCAGCTCCCTCGGGCAGGGCCCTTACGAGCAGTACTTC. Protein product: CASSSLGQGPYEQYF.

The chain uses TRBV6-5 and TRBJ1-1, with TRBD1 matching 8 bases. This CDR3 has 15 residues. In germline, CDR1 is MNHEY, CDR2 SVGAGI. Unmatched junction bases numbered 7, after V lost 2 bases and J lost 5 bases. The DNA of the CDR3 is TGTGCCAGCAGTTACCTCGCAACAGGGGGAACTGAAGCTTTCTTT. Protein: CASSYLATGGTEAFF.

This chain links TRBV5-1 with TRBJ2-3, with TRBD1 matching 9 bases. The CDR3 covers 15 residues. With V trimmed by 3 bases and J by 2 bases, 4 bases remained unmatched. In germline, CDR1 is SGHRS, CDR2 YFSETQ. CDR3 nucleotides: TGCGCCAGCAGCTCGGGACAGGGCATCACAGATACGCAGTATTTT. This sequence encodes CASSSGQGITDTQYF.

The V gene is TRBV29-1, the J gene TRBJ2-1; 8 nucleotides align to TRBD2. Unmatched junction bases numbered 11, after V lost 7 bases and J lost 0 bases. The CDR3 is 16 residues long. Germline V gene lookup returns CDR1 SQVTM and CDR2 ANQGSEA. The CDR3 protein is CSAQGLDSNSYNEQFF. For the CDR3, the DNA is TGCAGCGCCCAGGGACTAGATTCTAACTCCTACAATGAGCAGTTCTTC.

This clone was counted a single time. The V call is TRBV19, the J call TRBJ1-1, with D tentatively TRBD1 (5 bases). Between the trimmed V and J ends, which lost 3 bases and 0 bases, there was a span of 8 bases. Germline V gene lookup returns CDR1 LNHDA and CDR2 SQIVND (reference sequence). The CDR3 contains 14 residues. The DNA for the CDR3 is TGTGCCAGTAGTATGGTAGGGGTGAACACTGAAGCTTTCTTT. It codes for CASSMVGVNTEAFF.

This rearrangement joins TRBV7-6 to TRBJ2-3; 9 nucleotides align to TRBD1. Germline V lookup: CDR1 SGHVS, CDR2 FNYEAQ. The trim removed 3 bases at V and 3 bases at J, leaving 1 base unmatched. This CDR3 is built from 14 residues. The CDR3: CASSLDRGTDTQYF. The CDR3 DNA reads as TGTGCCAGCAGCTTGGACAGGGGAACAGATACGCAGTATTTT.

In this sample, this clone turned up once. Other DNA sequences in the sample encode the same CDR3. This rearrangement joins TRBV6-5 to TRBJ2-7; maybe TRBD1 (5 bases). There are 12 residues in the CDR3. Per germline, CDR1 MNHEY and CDR2 SVGAGI. The V and J ends lost 5 bases and 1 base respectively, with 6 bases between them. CDR3 coding DNA: TGTGCCAGCAGTAGGGGATCCTACGAGCAGTACTTC. Translated: CASSRGSYEQYF.

V and J are TRBV2 and TRBJ1-4; possible D gene TRBD1, 5 bases. CDR3 length equals 13 residues. Germline V gene data show CDR1 as SNHLY and CDR2 as FYNNEI. V shed 6 bases and J shed 4 bases, with 9 bases lying between them. The chain's CDR3 is CASRGGFNEKLFF. CDR3 in DNA: TGTGCCAGCAGGGGGGGATTTAATGAAAAACTGTTTTTT.

The V and J genes are TRBV9 and TRBJ1-1, with D perhaps TRBD1 (6 bases). In germline, CDR1 is SGDLS, CDR2 YYNGEE. Trimming removed 1 base from V and 4 bases from J, with 8 bases in between. This CDR3 contains 13 residues. The CDR3 spells CASSVTGSTEAFF. In DNA, the CDR3 is TGTGCCAGCAGCGTAACAGGGAGCACTGAAGCTTTCTTT.